This T cell receptor (beta chain) was profiled in a study of blood T cell repertoires in COVID-19. For the study at large: There were acute and convalescent COVID-19 samples, and they came from the United States, Italy and Spain. PBMCs, B-cell-depleted T cells, or T cells provided the cDNA or gDNA that made up the material.

Per the study methods: Estimation of nucleated cell counts relied on the amplification of reference gene primers. Measured with immunoSEQ multiplex PCR; TCRdb has only the in-frame clones, and not every one. V, J and clone size derive from that table, while D and trimming were established from the DNA sequence. The repertoire holds over 150,000 clones, with roughly 89% as singletons. V dropped 3 bases and J dropped 5 bases, with 10 bases sitting between them. Germline-derived CDR1 and CDR2 are MDHEN and SYDVKM. The CDR3 contains 13 residues. The TCR comes from an older woman who had recovered from COVID-19. The chain carries TRBV28 and TRBJ1-2; no reliable D call. The sample taken for sequencing was peripheral blood. CDR3 coding DNA: TGTGCCAGCAGTTTGGCGGAACCTTATGGCTACACCTTC. Amino acid sequence: CASSLAEPYGYTF.